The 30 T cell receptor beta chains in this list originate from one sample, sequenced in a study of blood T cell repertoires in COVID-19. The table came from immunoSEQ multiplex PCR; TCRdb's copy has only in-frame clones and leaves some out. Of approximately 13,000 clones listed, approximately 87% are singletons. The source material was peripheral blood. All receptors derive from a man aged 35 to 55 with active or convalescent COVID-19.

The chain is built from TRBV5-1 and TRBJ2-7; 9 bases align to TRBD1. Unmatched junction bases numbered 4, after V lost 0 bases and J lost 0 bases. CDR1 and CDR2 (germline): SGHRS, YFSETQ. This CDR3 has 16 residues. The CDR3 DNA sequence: TGCGCCAGCAGCTTGGATGGGACAGGGAGCTCCTACGAGCAGTACTTC. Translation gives CASSLDGTGSSYEQYF.

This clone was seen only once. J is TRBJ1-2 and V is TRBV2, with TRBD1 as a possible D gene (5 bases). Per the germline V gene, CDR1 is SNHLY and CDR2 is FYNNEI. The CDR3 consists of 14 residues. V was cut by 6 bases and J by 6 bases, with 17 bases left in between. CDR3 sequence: CASRDTLQVDGYTF. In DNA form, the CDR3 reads TGTGCCAGCAGGGACACCCTCCAGGTGGATGGCTACACCTTC. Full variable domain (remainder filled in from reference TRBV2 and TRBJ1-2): EPEVTQTPSHQVTQMGQEVILRCVPISNHLYFYWYRQILGQKVEFLVSFYNNEISEKSEIFDDQFSVERPDGSNFTLKIRSTKLEDSAMYFCASRDTLQVDGYTFGSGTRLTVV.

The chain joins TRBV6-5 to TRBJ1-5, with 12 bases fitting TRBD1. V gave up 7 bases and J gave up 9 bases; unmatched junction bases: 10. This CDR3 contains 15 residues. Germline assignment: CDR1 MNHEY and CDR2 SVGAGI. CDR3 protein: CASNVGQGAQGPQHF. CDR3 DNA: TGTGCCAGCAATGTGGGACAGGGGGCCCAGGGGCCCCAGCATTTT.

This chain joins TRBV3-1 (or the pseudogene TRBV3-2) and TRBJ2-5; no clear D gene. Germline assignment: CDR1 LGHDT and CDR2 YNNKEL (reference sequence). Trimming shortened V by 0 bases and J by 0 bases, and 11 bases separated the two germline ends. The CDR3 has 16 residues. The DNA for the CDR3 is TGTGCCAGCAGCCAAGATGGCAGAACGTACCAAGAGACCCAGTACTTC. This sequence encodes CASSQDGRTYQETQYF.

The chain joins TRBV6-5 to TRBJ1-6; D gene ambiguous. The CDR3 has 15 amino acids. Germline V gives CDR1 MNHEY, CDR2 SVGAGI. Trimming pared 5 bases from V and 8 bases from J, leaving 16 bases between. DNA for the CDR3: TGTGCCAGCAGTCCCCAAGACGGAGCTCATTCACCCCTCCACTTT. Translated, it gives CASSPQDGAHSPLHF.

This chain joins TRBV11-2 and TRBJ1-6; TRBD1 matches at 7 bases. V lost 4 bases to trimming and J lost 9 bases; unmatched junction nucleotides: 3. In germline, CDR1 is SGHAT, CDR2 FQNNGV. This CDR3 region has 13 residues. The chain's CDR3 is CASSSDRVSPLHF. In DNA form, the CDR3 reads TGTGCCAGCAGCTCCGACAGGGTTTCACCCCTCCACTTT.

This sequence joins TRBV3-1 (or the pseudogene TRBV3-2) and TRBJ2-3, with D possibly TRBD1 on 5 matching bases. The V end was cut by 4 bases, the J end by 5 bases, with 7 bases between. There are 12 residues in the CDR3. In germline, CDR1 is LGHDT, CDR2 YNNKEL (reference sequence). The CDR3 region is CASSPQGDTQYF. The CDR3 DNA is TGTGCCAGCAGCCCGCAGGGAGATACGCAGTATTTT.

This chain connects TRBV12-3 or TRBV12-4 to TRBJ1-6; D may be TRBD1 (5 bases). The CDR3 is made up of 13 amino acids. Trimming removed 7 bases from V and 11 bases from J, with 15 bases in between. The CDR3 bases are TGTGCCAGCACCGGGCAGGGTGGGACACCCCTCCACTTT. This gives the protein CASTGQGGTPLHF.

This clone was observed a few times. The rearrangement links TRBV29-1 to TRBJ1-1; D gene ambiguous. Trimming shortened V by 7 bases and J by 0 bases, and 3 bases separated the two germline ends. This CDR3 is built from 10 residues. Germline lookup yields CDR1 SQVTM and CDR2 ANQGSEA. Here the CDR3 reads CSAMNTEAFF. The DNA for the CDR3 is TGCAGCGCCATGAACACTGAAGCTTTCTTT.

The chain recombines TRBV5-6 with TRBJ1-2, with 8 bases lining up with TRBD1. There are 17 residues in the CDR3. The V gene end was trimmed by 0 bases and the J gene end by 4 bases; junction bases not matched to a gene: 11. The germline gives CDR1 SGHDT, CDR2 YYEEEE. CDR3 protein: CASSLGAPGTGFYGYTF. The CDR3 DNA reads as TGTGCCAGCAGCTTGGGGGCCCCCGGGACAGGCTTCTATGGCTACACCTTC. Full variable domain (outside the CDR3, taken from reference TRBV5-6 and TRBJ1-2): DAGVTQSPTHLIKTRGQQVTLRCSPKSGHDTVSWYQQALGQGPQFIFQYYEEEERQRGNFPDRFSGHQFPNYSSELNVNALLLGDSALYLCASSLGAPGTGFYGYTFGSGTRLTVV.

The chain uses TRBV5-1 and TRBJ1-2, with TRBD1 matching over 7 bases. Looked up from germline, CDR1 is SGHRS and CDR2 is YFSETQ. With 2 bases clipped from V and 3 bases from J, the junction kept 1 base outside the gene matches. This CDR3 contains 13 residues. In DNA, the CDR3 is TGCGCCAGCAGCTTAGGACAGGACTATGGCTACACCTTC. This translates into CASSLGQDYGYTF.

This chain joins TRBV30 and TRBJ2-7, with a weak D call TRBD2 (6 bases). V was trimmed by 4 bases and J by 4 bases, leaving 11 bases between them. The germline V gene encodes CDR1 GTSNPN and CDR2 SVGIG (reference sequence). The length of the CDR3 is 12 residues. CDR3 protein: CAWIRSGYEQYF. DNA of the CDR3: TGTGCCTGGATTCGGAGCGGGTACGAGCAGTACTTC.

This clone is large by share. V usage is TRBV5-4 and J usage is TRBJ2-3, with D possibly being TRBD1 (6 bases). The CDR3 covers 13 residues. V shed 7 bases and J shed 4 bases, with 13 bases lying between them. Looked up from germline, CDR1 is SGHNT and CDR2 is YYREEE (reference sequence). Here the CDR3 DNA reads TGTGCCAGCCTACTACAGGGTGCAGATACGCAGTATTTT. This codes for CASLLQGADTQYF.

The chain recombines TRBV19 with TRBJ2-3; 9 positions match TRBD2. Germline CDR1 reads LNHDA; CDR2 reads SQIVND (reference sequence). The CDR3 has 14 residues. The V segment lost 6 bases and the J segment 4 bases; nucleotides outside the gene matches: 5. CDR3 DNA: TGTGCCAGTAGGTCAGCGGGGGGCCCAGATACGCAGTATTTT. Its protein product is CASRSAGGPDTQYF. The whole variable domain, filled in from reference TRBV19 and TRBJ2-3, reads DGGITQSPKYLFRKEGQNVTLSCEQNLNHDAMYWYRQDPGQGLRLIYYSQIVNDFQKGDIAEGYSVSREKKESFPLTVTSAQKNPTAFYLCASRSAGGPDTQYFGPGTRLTVL.

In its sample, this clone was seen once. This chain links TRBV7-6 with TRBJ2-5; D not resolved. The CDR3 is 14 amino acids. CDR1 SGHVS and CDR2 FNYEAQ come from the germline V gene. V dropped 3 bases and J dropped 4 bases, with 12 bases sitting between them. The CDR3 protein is CASSFGSSGETQYF. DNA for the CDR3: TGTGCCAGCAGCTTCGGTAGCTCTGGAGAGACCCAGTACTTC.

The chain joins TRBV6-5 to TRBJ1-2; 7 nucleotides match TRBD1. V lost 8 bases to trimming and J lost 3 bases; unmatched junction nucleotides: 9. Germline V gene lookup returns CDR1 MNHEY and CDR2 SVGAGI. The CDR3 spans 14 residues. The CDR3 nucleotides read TGTGCCAGCGGCCAACAGGGGAAGCACTATGGCTACACCTTC. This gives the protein CASGQQGKHYGYTF.

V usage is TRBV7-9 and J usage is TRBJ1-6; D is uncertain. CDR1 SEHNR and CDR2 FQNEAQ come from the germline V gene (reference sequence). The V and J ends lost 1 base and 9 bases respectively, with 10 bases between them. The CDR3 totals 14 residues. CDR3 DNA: TGTGCCAGCAGCTTAGTCGGGGAGGGTTCACCCCTCCACTTT. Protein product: CASSLVGEGSPLHF.

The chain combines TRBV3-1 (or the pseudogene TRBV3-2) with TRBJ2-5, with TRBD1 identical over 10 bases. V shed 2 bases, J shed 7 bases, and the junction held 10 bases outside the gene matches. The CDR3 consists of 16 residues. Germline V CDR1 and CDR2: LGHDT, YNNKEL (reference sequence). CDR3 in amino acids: CASSQTPTGGRGTQYF. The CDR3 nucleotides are TGTGCCAGCAGCCAAACACCGACAGGGGGCAGGGGGACCCAGTACTTC.

The CDR3 protein is CSASLEGASYEQYF. CDR3 sequence (DNA): TGCAGTGCTAGTCTTGAGGGGGCTTCGTACGAGCAGTACTTC. This chain uses TRBV20-1 with TRBJ2-7; 7 bases match TRBD1. The CDR3 has 14 amino acids. Germline V gene data show CDR1 as DFQATT and CDR2 as SNEGSKA (reference sequence). V dropped 3 bases and J dropped 4; count of bases not matched to a gene: 9.

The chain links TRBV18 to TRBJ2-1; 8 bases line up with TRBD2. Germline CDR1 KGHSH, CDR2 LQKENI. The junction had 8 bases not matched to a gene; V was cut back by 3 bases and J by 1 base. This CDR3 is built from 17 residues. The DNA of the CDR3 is TGTGCCAGCTCACCGCCCATCGGGGGGGAATCCTACAATGAGCAGTTCTTC. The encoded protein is CASSPPIGGESYNEQFF.

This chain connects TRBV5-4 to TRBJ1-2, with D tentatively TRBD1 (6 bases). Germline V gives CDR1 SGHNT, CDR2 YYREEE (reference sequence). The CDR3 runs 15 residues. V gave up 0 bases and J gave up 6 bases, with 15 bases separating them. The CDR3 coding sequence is TGTGCCAGCAGCTTGGCAGCCCTAGGGGGACATGGCTACACCTTC. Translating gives CASSLAALGGHGYTF.

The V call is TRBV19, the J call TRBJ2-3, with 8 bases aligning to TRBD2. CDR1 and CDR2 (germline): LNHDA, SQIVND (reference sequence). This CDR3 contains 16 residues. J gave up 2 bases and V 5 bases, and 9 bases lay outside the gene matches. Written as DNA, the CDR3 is TGTGCCAGTAGTCCTTATAGCGGGGCCCACACAGATACGCAGTATTTT. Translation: CASSPYSGAHTDTQYF.

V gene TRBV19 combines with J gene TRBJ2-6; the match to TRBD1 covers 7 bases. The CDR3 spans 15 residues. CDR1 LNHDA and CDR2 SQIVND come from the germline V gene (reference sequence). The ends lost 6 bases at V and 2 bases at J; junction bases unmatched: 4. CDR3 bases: TGTGCCAGTAGCATTCAGGGGGCTGGGGCCAACGTCCTGACTTTC. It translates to CASSIQGAGANVLTF.

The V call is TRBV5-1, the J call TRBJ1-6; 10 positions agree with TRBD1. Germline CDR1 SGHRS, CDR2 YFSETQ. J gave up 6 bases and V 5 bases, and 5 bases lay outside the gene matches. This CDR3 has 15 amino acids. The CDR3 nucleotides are TGCGCCAGCAGGTCCGGGACAGGGGCTAATTCACCCCTCCACTTT. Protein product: CASRSGTGANSPLHF.

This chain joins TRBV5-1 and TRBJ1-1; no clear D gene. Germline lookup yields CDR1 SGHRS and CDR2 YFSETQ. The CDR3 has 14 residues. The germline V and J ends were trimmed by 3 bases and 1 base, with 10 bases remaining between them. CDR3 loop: CASSWSAGNTEAFF. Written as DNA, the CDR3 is TGCGCCAGCAGCTGGTCGGCAGGGAACACTGAAGCTTTCTTT.

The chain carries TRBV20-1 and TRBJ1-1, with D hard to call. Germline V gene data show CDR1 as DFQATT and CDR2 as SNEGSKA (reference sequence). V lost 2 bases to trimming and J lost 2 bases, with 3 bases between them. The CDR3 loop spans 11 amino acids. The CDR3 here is CSARLNTEAFF. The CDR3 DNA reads TGCAGTGCTAGACTTAACACTGAAGCTTTCTTT.

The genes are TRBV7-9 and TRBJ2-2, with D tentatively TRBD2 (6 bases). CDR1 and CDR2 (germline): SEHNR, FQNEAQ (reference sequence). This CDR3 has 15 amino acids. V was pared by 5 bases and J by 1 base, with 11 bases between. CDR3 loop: CASSVGGQNTGELFF. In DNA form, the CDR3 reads TGTGCCAGCAGCGTGGGAGGCCAGAACACCGGGGAGCTGTTTTTT.

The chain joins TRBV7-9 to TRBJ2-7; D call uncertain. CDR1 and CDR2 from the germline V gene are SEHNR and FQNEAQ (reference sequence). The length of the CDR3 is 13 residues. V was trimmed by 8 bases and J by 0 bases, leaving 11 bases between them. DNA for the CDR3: TGTGCCAGCCTAGGCAGTAGCTCCTACGAGCAGTACTTC. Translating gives CASLGSSSYEQYF.

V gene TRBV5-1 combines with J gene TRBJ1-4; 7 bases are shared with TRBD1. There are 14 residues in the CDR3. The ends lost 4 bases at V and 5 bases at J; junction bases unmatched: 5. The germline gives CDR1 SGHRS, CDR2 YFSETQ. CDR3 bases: TGCGCCAGCAGCGAAGGGGGCTCCAATGAAAAACTGTTTTTT. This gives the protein CASSEGGSNEKLFF.

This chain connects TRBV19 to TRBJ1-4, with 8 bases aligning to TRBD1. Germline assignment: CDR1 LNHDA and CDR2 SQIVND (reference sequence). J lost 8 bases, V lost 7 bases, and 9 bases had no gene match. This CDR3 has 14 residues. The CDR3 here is CASTRATGEEKLFF. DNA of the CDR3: TGTGCCAGTACCCGAGCGACAGGGGAGGAAAAACTGTTTTTT.